This T cell receptor (beta chain) is from a study of neurological immune-mediated disorders. TCRdb reanalysed the 5' RACE reads using MiXCR and keeps one entry per CDR3 protein. Among 45,000 or so distinct CDR3 sequences listed, 2.5% to 3.5% were seen once. This clonotype was recorded at least ten times. CDR3 size: 15 residues. V lost 1 base to trimming and J lost 6 bases, with 12 bases between them. The specimen was PBMCs. The origin of this receptor is a woman aged 45-60 years with multiple sclerosis. V usage is TRBV12-3 or TRBV12-4 and J usage is TRBJ2-2, with D perhaps TRBD1 (6 bases). This CDR3 is CASSLGAGDSGELFF. The CDR3 DNA reads TGTGCCAGCAGTTTAGGGGCAGGGGATTCCGGGGAGCTGTTTTTT.